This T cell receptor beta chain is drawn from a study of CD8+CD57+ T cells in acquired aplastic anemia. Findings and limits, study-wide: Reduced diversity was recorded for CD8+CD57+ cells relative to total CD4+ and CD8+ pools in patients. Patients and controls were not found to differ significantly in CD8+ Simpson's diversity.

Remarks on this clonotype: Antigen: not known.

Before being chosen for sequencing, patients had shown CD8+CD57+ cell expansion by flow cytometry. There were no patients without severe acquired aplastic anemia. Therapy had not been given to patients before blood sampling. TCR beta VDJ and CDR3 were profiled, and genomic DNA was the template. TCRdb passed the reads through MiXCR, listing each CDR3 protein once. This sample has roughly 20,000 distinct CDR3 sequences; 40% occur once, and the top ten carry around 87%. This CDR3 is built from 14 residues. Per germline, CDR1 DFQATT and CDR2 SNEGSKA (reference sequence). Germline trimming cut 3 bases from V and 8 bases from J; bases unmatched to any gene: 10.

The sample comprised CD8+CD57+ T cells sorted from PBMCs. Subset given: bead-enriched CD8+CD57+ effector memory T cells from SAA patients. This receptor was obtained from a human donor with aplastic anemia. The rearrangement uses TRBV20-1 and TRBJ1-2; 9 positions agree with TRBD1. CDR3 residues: CSARVLGQGKGYTF. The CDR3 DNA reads TGCAGTGCTAGGGTCCTCGGACAGGGGAAAGGCTACACCTTC.